A selection of T cell receptor beta chains follows, all from one sample in a study of radiation and T cells in renal cell carcinoma. The assay was immunoSEQ multiplex PCR, and TCRdb's table has in-frame clones only and misses some. The table includes more than 120,000 clones, less than 90% detected once. The sample in question was blood, obtained from a patient whose treatment included radiotherapy and nephrectomy. The origin of the receptors is a woman in her 50s with renal cell carcinoma. Both conserved end residues are part of each CDR3. The order of the fields is CDR3 DNA, CDR3 protein, V gene, D gene, J gene, clone size. The D gene is left open where the match is weak. Clone sizes are given selectively: once, few, many, or a class where the clone is expanded.

CDR3nt: TGCGCCAGCAGCTTGGGAGCGTCAACTGGGGCCAACGTCCTGACTTTC
CDR3aa: CASSLGASTGANVLTF
v_gene: TRBV5-1
d_gene: -
j_gene: TRBJ2-6
abundance: -

CDR3nt: TGTGCCATCAGTGAGTCACAGGTTGCAGAAAAACTGTTTTTT
CDR3aa: CAISESQVAEKLFF
v_gene: TRBV10-3
d_gene: -
j_gene: TRBJ1-4
abundance: -

CDR3nt: TGCGCCAGCAGCTTGGACATCCCAGGGGGCGCAATCTTTGGTGGCTACACCTTC
CDR3aa: CASSLDIPGGAIFGGYTF
v_gene: TRBV5-1
d_gene: TRBD1
j_gene: TRBJ1-2
abundance: once

CDR3nt: TGTGCCAGCAGCTTACGGACAGGGAGGAACACTGAAGCTTTCTTT
CDR3aa: CASSLRTGRNTEAFF
v_gene: TRBV7-6
d_gene: TRBD1
j_gene: TRBJ1-1
abundance: -

CDR3nt: TGTGCCAGCAGCTTATTGGGAGCAGGGGATACGCAGTATTTT
CDR3aa: CASSLLGAGDTQYF
v_gene: TRBV7-8
d_gene: -
j_gene: TRBJ2-3
abundance: -

CDR3nt: TGCGCCAGCGCGGGGAGGGGCCCGAAGAACACTGAAGCTTTCTTT
CDR3aa: CASAGRGPKNTEAFF
v_gene: TRBV5-1
d_gene: -
j_gene: TRBJ1-1
abundance: once

CDR3nt: TGTGCCAGCAAGCTTAGCGGGATGTCCTACGAGCAGTACTTC
CDR3aa: CASKLSGMSYEQYF
v_gene: TRBV6-1
d_gene: TRBD2
j_gene: TRBJ2-7
abundance: -

CDR3nt: TGTGCCAGCTCACCCTCGACAGGAGTTAAGGGCACCATATATTTT
CDR3aa: CASSPSTGVKGTIYF
v_gene: TRBV18
d_gene: -
j_gene: TRBJ1-3
abundance: -

CDR3nt: TGTGCCTGGGGGACAGGGTCAGATACGCAGTATTTT
CDR3aa: CAWGTGSDTQYF
v_gene: TRBV7-9
d_gene: TRBD1
j_gene: TRBJ2-3
abundance: -

CDR3nt: TGTGCCAGCAGCTTAGCTGGGACTAACTATGGCTACACCTTC
CDR3aa: CASSLAGTNYGYTF
v_gene: TRBV7-9
d_gene: -
j_gene: TRBJ1-2
abundance: once

CDR3nt: TGTGCCAGCAGTGAACAGCAAGAGACCCAGTACTTC
CDR3aa: CASSEQQETQYF
v_gene: TRBV6-1
d_gene: -
j_gene: TRBJ2-5
abundance: -

CDR3nt: TGCGCCAGCAGCTTGGATACCGGCACCGGGGAGCTGTTTTTT
CDR3aa: CASSLDTGTGELFF
v_gene: TRBV5-1
d_gene: -
j_gene: TRBJ2-2
abundance: -

CDR3nt: TGTGCCAGCAGCCCCCCGTCGACGAACACCGGGGAGCTGTTTTTT
CDR3aa: CASSPPSTNTGELFF
v_gene: TRBV7-3
d_gene: -
j_gene: TRBJ2-2
abundance: -

CDR3nt: TGTGCCACCAGCAGAGGGGAGGTAGGGCGTAGCGAGCAGTACTTC
CDR3aa: CATSRGEVGRSEQYF
v_gene: TRBV15
d_gene: -
j_gene: TRBJ2-7
abundance: -

CDR3nt: TGCTTCCCGGGGCGGGGATCTGAAGCTTTCTTT
CDR3aa: CFPGRGSEAFF
v_gene: TRBV20-1
d_gene: -
j_gene: TRBJ1-1
abundance: -

CDR3nt: TGCAGCGTCGGCTCAACAGTATGGGACGAGCAGTACTTC
CDR3aa: CSVGSTVWDEQYF
v_gene: TRBV29-1
d_gene: -
j_gene: TRBJ2-7
abundance: -

CDR3nt: TGCGCCAGCAGCAAATCGACTAGCGGCTACGAGCAGTACTTC
CDR3aa: CASSKSTSGYEQYF
v_gene: TRBV10-1
d_gene: TRBD2
j_gene: TRBJ2-7
abundance: -

CDR3nt: TGCGCCAGCAGCCAAGAACGTCAGGGCGGTGAGCAGTTCTTC
CDR3aa: CASSQERQGGEQFF
v_gene: TRBV4-3
d_gene: -
j_gene: TRBJ2-1
abundance: -

CDR3nt: TGTGCCAGCACCCTGATGGCGGGGGGGCTCAATGAGCAGTTCTTC
CDR3aa: CASTLMAGGLNEQFF
v_gene: TRBV6-5
d_gene: TRBD2
j_gene: TRBJ2-1
abundance: few

CDR3nt: TGTGCCAGCAGTTCCTCGAGGCTCCGGACGAATGAGCAGTACTTC
CDR3aa: CASSSSRLRTNEQYF
v_gene: TRBV6-5
d_gene: -
j_gene: TRBJ2-7
abundance: once

CDR3nt: TGTGCCAGCAGCCAAGATAAGATCGCGCAGTTCTTC
CDR3aa: CASSQDKIAQFF
v_gene: TRBV4-2
d_gene: -
j_gene: TRBJ2-1
abundance: -

CDR3nt: TGTGCCAGCAGCTTCGGACTAGCGGGGAGCTCGGTAGAGTACTTC
CDR3aa: CASSFGLAGSSVEYF
v_gene: TRBV7-2
d_gene: TRBD2
j_gene: TRBJ2-5
abundance: -

CDR3nt: TGTGCCAGCAGGACCCGGACAGGACGGGACTATGGCTACACCTTC
CDR3aa: CASRTRTGRDYGYTF
v_gene: TRBV6-5
d_gene: TRBD1
j_gene: TRBJ1-2
abundance: -

CDR3nt: TGCGCCAGCAGCCAAGGGGGAGCGGGGGTAATGAGGGAGTTCTTC
CDR3aa: CASSQGGAGVMREFF
v_gene: TRBV4-1
d_gene: TRBD2
j_gene: TRBJ2-1
abundance: -

CDR3nt: TGCGCCAGCAACCCAGCGGACTCCTACGAGCAGTACTTC
CDR3aa: CASNPADSYEQYF
v_gene: TRBV10-2
d_gene: -
j_gene: TRBJ2-7
abundance: once

CDR3nt: TGTGCCAGCAGCTTATCGGTCACAACTGGGGGAGGCACCATATATTTT
CDR3aa: CASSLSVTTGGGTIYF
v_gene: TRBV7-2
d_gene: -
j_gene: TRBJ1-3
abundance: few

CDR3nt: TGCGCCAGCAGTGACAGGGGGCGAGTCACTGAAGCTTTCTTT
CDR3aa: CASSDRGRVTEAFF
v_gene: TRBV10-2
d_gene: TRBD1
j_gene: TRBJ1-1
abundance: -

CDR3nt: TGTGCCAGCAGCTCGGAAGAGACCCAGTACTTC
CDR3aa: CASSSEETQYF
v_gene: TRBV7-6
d_gene: -
j_gene: TRBJ2-5
abundance: -

CDR3nt: TGTGCCACCAGCAGCTTAGGGGTGGGCAATCAGCCCCAGCATTTT
CDR3aa: CATSSLGVGNQPQHF
v_gene: TRBV15
d_gene: -
j_gene: TRBJ1-5
abundance: once

CDR3nt: TGTGCCAGCAGCGACGGAGGAACAGGTGGAGAGCAGTTCTTC
CDR3aa: CASSDGGTGGEQFF
v_gene: TRBV28
d_gene: -
j_gene: TRBJ2-1
abundance: -

CDR3nt: TGTGCCAGCAGCTTGGAGTGGGACGAGCAGTACTTC
CDR3aa: CASSLEWDEQYF
v_gene: TRBV5-6
d_gene: -
j_gene: TRBJ2-7
abundance: -

CDR3nt: TGTGCCAGCAGTGAGGCGAACTCTGGAAACACCATATATTTT
CDR3aa: CASSEANSGNTIYF
v_gene: TRBV6-1
d_gene: -
j_gene: TRBJ1-3
abundance: once

CDR3nt: TGTGCCAGTAGTATAGCCGTCGACTATGGCTACACCTTC
CDR3aa: CASSIAVDYGYTF
v_gene: TRBV19
d_gene: -
j_gene: TRBJ1-2
abundance: once

CDR3nt: TGTGCCAGCGGATGGTCGAAAGGCTACACCTTC
CDR3aa: CASGWSKGYTF
v_gene: TRBV6-6
d_gene: -
j_gene: TRBJ1-2
abundance: -

CDR3nt: TGTGCCAGCAGGGACAGGCGGGAGGGGGGATACAATGAGCAGTTCTTC
CDR3aa: CASRDRREGGYNEQFF
v_gene: TRBV28
d_gene: TRBD2
j_gene: TRBJ2-1
abundance: once

CDR3nt: TGTGCCAGCAGCTTGATGAGCGGGGGGTCCTACAATGAGCAGTTCTTC
CDR3aa: CASSLMSGGSYNEQFF
v_gene: TRBV5-6
d_gene: TRBD2
j_gene: TRBJ2-1
abundance: once

CDR3nt: TGTGCCAGTCATGGGGACAGAGGATTTTTTGGCACAGATACGCAGTATTTT
CDR3aa: CASHGDRGFFGTDTQYF
v_gene: TRBV28
d_gene: TRBD1
j_gene: TRBJ2-3
abundance: -

CDR3nt: TGCGCCAGCCGAGAGGACAGAGGCCCCTACGAGCAGTACTTC
CDR3aa: CASREDRGPYEQYF
v_gene: TRBV23-1
d_gene: -
j_gene: TRBJ2-7
abundance: -

CDR3nt: TGTGCCAGCAGCCCGCCCGGGACGAACACTGAAGCTTTCTTT
CDR3aa: CASSPPGTNTEAFF
v_gene: TRBV5-4
d_gene: -
j_gene: TRBJ1-1
abundance: -

CDR3nt: TGTGCCAGCAGCTTATCCGACAACCCTAACTATGGCTACACCTTC
CDR3aa: CASSLSDNPNYGYTF
v_gene: TRBV7-8
d_gene: -
j_gene: TRBJ1-2
abundance: -

CDR3nt: TGTGCCAGCAGCCGAATCTCCGGCTTTGCCACAGATACGCAGTATTTT
CDR3aa: CASSRISGFATDTQYF
v_gene: TRBV5-6
d_gene: -
j_gene: TRBJ2-3
abundance: -

CDR3nt: TGTGCCAGCAGTTACTCCGGGACAGGGGAACCCCTCCACTTT
CDR3aa: CASSYSGTGEPLHF
v_gene: TRBV6-5
d_gene: TRBD1
j_gene: TRBJ1-6
abundance: -

CDR3nt: TGTGCCAGAAGCTTGGCCGACAGGGGGCTTTGCTCCTATCAGCCCCAGCATTTT
CDR3aa: CARSLADRGLCSYQPQHF
v_gene: TRBV5-3
d_gene: TRBD1
j_gene: TRBJ1-5
abundance: -

CDR3nt: TGTGCCAGCAGCCGCCCCGATTCAGGGCTGTTTTTT
CDR3aa: CASSRPDSGLFF
v_gene: TRBV6-5
d_gene: -
j_gene: TRBJ1-4
abundance: -

CDR3nt: TGCGCCAGCAGCCTGACAGGGGACACTGAAGCTTTCTTT
CDR3aa: CASSLTGDTEAFF
v_gene: TRBV4-3
d_gene: TRBD1
j_gene: TRBJ1-1
abundance: few

CDR3nt: TGTGCCAGTAGAAGGGTAAACACTGAAGCTTTCTTT
CDR3aa: CASRRVNTEAFF
v_gene: TRBV19
d_gene: -
j_gene: TRBJ1-1
abundance: -

CDR3nt: TGCGCCAGCAGCCAAGGGGTACGAACCCATGAGCAGTTCTTC
CDR3aa: CASSQGVRTHEQFF
v_gene: TRBV4-1
d_gene: -
j_gene: TRBJ2-1
abundance: few

CDR3nt: TGCGCCAGCAGCCAAACGGGACACCCGAGCACCGGGGAGCTGTTTTTT
CDR3aa: CASSQTGHPSTGELFF
v_gene: TRBV4-1
d_gene: -
j_gene: TRBJ2-2
abundance: once

CDR3nt: TGCGCCAGCAGCCCGGGACAGTACAATCAGCCCCAGCATTTT
CDR3aa: CASSPGQYNQPQHF
v_gene: TRBV5-1
d_gene: TRBD1
j_gene: TRBJ1-5
abundance: -

CDR3nt: TGTGCCAGTAGTGGGGGGACAGGGGCCTACGAGCAGTACTTC
CDR3aa: CASSGGTGAYEQYF
v_gene: TRBV19
d_gene: TRBD1
j_gene: TRBJ2-7
abundance: -

CDR3nt: TGCGCCAGCAGCCCGGGACAGACCTACGAGCAGTACTTC
CDR3aa: CASSPGQTYEQYF
v_gene: TRBV10-2
d_gene: TRBD1
j_gene: TRBJ2-7
abundance: -

CDR3nt: TGCGCCAGCAGCCCCAGACCGGCGGGCGGGGAGCTGTTTTTT
CDR3aa: CASSPRPAGGELFF
v_gene: TRBV4-3
d_gene: -
j_gene: TRBJ2-2
abundance: -

CDR3nt: TGTGCCAGCAGCGTGACTAGCGGGGGGTTTGATGAGCAGTTCTTC
CDR3aa: CASSVTSGGFDEQFF
v_gene: TRBV13
d_gene: TRBD2
j_gene: TRBJ2-1
abundance: -

CDR3nt: TGTGCCAGCAGCTCCTATCCGGGGGAGGGGAACACTGAAGCTTTCTTT
CDR3aa: CASSSYPGEGNTEAFF
v_gene: TRBV7-2
d_gene: -
j_gene: TRBJ1-1
abundance: -